These 2 T cell receptor beta chains share one sample of origin, sequenced in a study of T cells in Graves' hyperthyroidism and ophthalmopathy. TCR beta CDR3 regions were amplified from RNA. First-round RT-PCR targeting the TCR CDR3 was performed with the HTBI primer set. TCRdb processed the multiplex PCR reads anew with MiXCR; each CDR3 protein has one entry. The sample lists 400,000 to 600,000 distinct CDR3 sequences; about 15% were seen once. Sequences were obtained from blood. The receptor set was obtained from a woman aged 25-40 years with Graves' ophthalmopathy.

This clonotype came up many times. The chain combines TRBV7-2 with TRBJ2-7; tentatively, D is TRBD1 or TRBD2 (7 bases each). CDR1 is SGHTA, CDR2 FQGNSA, per germline. The CDR3 is 17 amino acids. V gave up 3 bases and J gave up 1 base, with 19 bases separating them. CDR3 loop: CASSFPRGGGGSYEQYF. The CDR3 nucleotides are TGTGCCAGCAGCTTCCCAAGGGGAGGGGGCGGTTCCTACGAGCAGTACTTC.

The chain couples TRBV19 to TRBJ2-2; 7 positions match TRBD1. This CDR3 has 14 amino acids. Germline CDR1 LNHDA, CDR2 SQIVND (reference sequence). Trimming took 9 bases from V and 3 from J; bases not matched to a gene: 7. The CDR3 reads CASLETGHTGELFF. The CDR3 DNA reads as TGTGCCAGCTTAGAGACAGGGCACACCGGGGAGCTGTTTTTT. Together with reference TRBV19 and TRBJ2-2, the CDR3 gives the full variable domain: DGGITQSPKYLFRKEGQNVTLSCEQNLNHDAMYWYRQDPGQGLRLIYYSQIVNDFQKGDIAEGYSVSREKKESFPLTVTSAQKNPTAFYLCASLETGHTGELFFGEGSRLTVL.